A single sample gave rise to the 17 T cell receptor beta chains below, sequenced in a study of CD8 T cells in Susac syndrome (dated by TCRdb to the late 2010s). Libraries were prepared through the immunoSEQ multiplex PCR assay. RNA was extracted using the RNeasy kit, and roughly 0.5 to 1 microgram was reverse transcribed with random hexamers. TCRdb handled the public reads itself, with Q25 trimming in fastp and clone calling in MiXCR, and kept productive beta chains. Here each entry gathers all rows of one CDR3 protein and keeps the most common genes and DNA. Across this sample there are about 180,000 distinct CDR3 sequences, with approximately 94% seen only once. The ten largest account for around 0.09% of the sample. The sample was CD4+ T cells from PBMCs. The receptor set was obtained from a human donor with multiple sclerosis.

V usage is TRBV19 and J usage is TRBJ2-2, with D perhaps matching TRBD2 (6 bases). Germline-derived CDR1 and CDR2 are LNHDA and SQIVND (reference sequence). V dropped 4 bases and J dropped 5 bases, with 11 bases sitting between them. The CDR3 spans 14 residues. CDR3 nucleotide sequence: TGTGCCAGTAGTAGACCAGGGAGGACCGGGGAGCTGTTTTTT. As protein: CASSRPGRTGELFF.

The CDR3, as DNA: TGTGCCAGCAGCGACAGGGGAGCGCAAGAGACCCAGTACTTC. Translating gives CASSDRGAQETQYF. This chain links TRBV27 with TRBJ2-5; TRBD1 aligns across 8 bases. The CDR3 length is 14 residues. Germline V gene lookup returns CDR1 MNHEY and CDR2 SMNVEV (reference sequence). After removal of 6 bases from V and 2 bases from J, the junction contained 5 bases not matched to a gene.

The V and J genes are TRBV3-1 and TRBJ1-3, with D possibly TRBD1 on 5 matching bases. Trimming left V 2 bases short and J 16 bases short, with 15 bases between. This CDR3 region has 12 residues. Germline-derived CDR1 and CDR2 are LGHDT and YNNKEL (reference sequence). CDR3 DNA: TGTGCCAGCAGCCAAACAGGCGGTACCAGGTATTTT. Amino acid sequence: CASSQTGGTRYF.

This clonotype occurred once. The J gene is TRBJ2-5, the V gene TRBV21-1; TRBD2 was called by the table and not checked on the DNA. TRBV21-1 is marked as a pseudogene. The CDR3 is made up of 16 amino acids. CDR3: CASSKEVQRGKETQYF. The CDR3 DNA reads as TGTGCCAGCAGCAAAGAGGTCCAGCGGGGGAAAGAGACCCAGTACTTC.

The gene calls are TRBV9 and TRBJ2-3; D remains ambiguous. CDR3 size: 14 residues. V was clipped by 0 bases and J by 4 bases, with 9 bases between them. Germline CDR1 SGDLS, CDR2 YYNGEE. The CDR3 protein is CASSVAQEADTQYF. CDR3 nucleotide sequence: TGTGCCAGCAGCGTAGCCCAGGAAGCAGATACGCAGTATTTT. The full variable domain, with the rest looked up from reference TRBV9 and TRBJ2-3, is DSGVTQTPKHLITATGQRVTLRCSPRSGDLSVYWYQQSLDQGLQFLIQYYNGEERAKGNILERFSAQQFPDLHSELNLSSLELGDSALYFCASSVAQEADTQYFGPGTRLTVL.

V usage is TRBV28 and J usage is TRBJ1-2; D is possibly TRBD1 (5 bases). V lost 5 bases, J lost 3 bases, and 13 bases lay in between. Germline V gene lookup returns CDR1 MDHEN and CDR2 SYDVKM. The CDR3 consists of 14 residues. The CDR3 sequence is CASSPPGGDYGYTF. In nucleotides, the CDR3 is TGTGCCAGCAGTCCCCCGGGAGGGGACTATGGCTACACCTTC.

The J gene is TRBJ2-1, the V gene TRBV28, with 7 bases that match TRBD2. V shed 5 bases, J shed 3 bases, and the junction held 4 bases outside the gene matches. CDR1 MDHEN and CDR2 SYDVKM come from the germline V gene. The CDR3 consists of 14 residues. The chain's CDR3 is CASSVLADYNEQFF. The CDR3 DNA sequence: TGTGCCAGCAGTGTTCTAGCGGACTACAATGAGCAGTTCTTC. Full variable domain (missing parts from reference TRBV28 and TRBJ2-1): DVKVTQSSRYLVKRTGEKVFLECVQDMDHENMFWYRQDPGLGLRLIYFSYDVKMKEKGDIPEGYSVSREKKERFSLILESASTNQTSMYLCASSVLADYNEQFFGPGTRLTVL.

This clonotype was seen once. The rearrangement joins TRBV6-5 to TRBJ1-2; maybe TRBD1 (6 bases). Trimming pared 2 bases from V and 5 bases from J, leaving 6 bases between. Germline V gives CDR1 MNHEY, CDR2 SVGAGI. The CDR3 spans 12 residues. CDR3 sequence reads: CASSYTGYGYTF. CDR3 bases: TGTGCCAGCAGTTACACAGGGTATGGCTACACCTTC.

The rearrangement links TRBV28 to TRBJ1-2, with D hard to call. Looked up from germline, CDR1 is MDHEN and CDR2 is SYDVKM. V gave up 3 bases and J gave up 8 bases, with 7 bases separating them. CDR3 size: 11 residues. As DNA, the CDR3 is TGTGCCAGCAGTTTGGAAGAGGGCTACACCTTC. Translated: CASSLEEGYTF.

V usage is TRBV28 and J usage is TRBJ1-1; unclear D gene. Germline V CDR1 and CDR2: MDHEN, SYDVKM. This CDR3 has 11 amino acids. The V gene lost 3 bases and the J gene lost 7 bases, with 6 bases spanning the gap. In nucleotides, the CDR3 is TGTGCCAGCAGTTTGGGGTATGAAGCTTTCTTT. This gives the protein CASSLGYEAFF.

The chain uses TRBV30 and TRBJ1-2; D gene ambiguous. Trimming removed 2 bases at V and 0 bases at J, with 4 bases between. The CDR3 runs to 12 residues. The germline V gene has CDR1 GTSNPN and CDR2 SVGIG (reference sequence). The chain's CDR3 is CAWSPANYGYTF. The CDR3 nucleotides read TGTGCCTGGAGTCCGGCTAACTATGGCTACACCTTC.

The V call is TRBV5-1, the J call TRBJ2-1; 11 nucleotides line up with TRBD1. V gave up 7 bases and J gave up 7 bases; unmatched junction bases: 7. The CDR3 is 14 amino acids. Per the germline V gene, CDR1 is SGHRS and CDR2 is YFSETQ. DNA for the CDR3: TGCGCCAGCCATCCGGGACAGGGGGGGAATGAGCAGTTCTTC. This translates into CASHPGQGGNEQFF.

This rearrangement joins TRBV3-1 to TRBJ2-5; 7 bases fit TRBD2. The CDR3 covers 16 residues. The junction had 10 bases not matched to a gene; V was cut back by 2 bases and J by 4 bases. Germline CDR1 and CDR2: LGHDT and YNNKEL (reference sequence). CDR3 DNA: TGTGCCAGCAGCCAATTCAGTGGGAGGGCAGGAGAGACCCAGTACTTC. It translates to CASSQFSGRAGETQYF.

The CDR3 is CASSYWAGVHQETQYF. For the CDR3, the DNA is TGTGCCAGCAGTTACTGGGCGGGAGTACACCAAGAGACCCAGTACTTC. The genes are TRBV6-6 and TRBJ2-5; 7 bases match TRBD2. CDR3 length: 16 residues. V lost 1 base to trimming and J lost 0 bases; unmatched junction nucleotides: 5. Germline-derived CDR1 and CDR2 are MNHNY and SVGAGI (reference sequence).

The chain employs TRBV4-3 and TRBJ1-5, with D hard to call. Per the germline V gene, CDR1 is LGHNA and CDR2 is YSLEER. This CDR3 region has 13 residues. V dropped 4 bases and J dropped 7 bases, with 11 bases sitting between them. As DNA, the CDR3 is TGCGCCAGCAGCCCGACGACGGGGCAGCCCCAGCATTTT. This translates into CASSPTTGQPQHF.

CDR3 region: CASSLLAANTGELFF. In DNA form, the CDR3 reads TGTGCCAGCAGCTTATTGGCAGCGAACACCGGGGAGCTGTTTTTT. The J gene is TRBJ2-2, the V gene TRBV7-3; D is undetermined. Germline CDR1 and CDR2: SGHTA and FQGTGA. With 2 bases removed from V and 0 bases from J, the gap between germline ends came to 7 bases. This CDR3 region has 15 residues. Using reference TRBV7-3 and TRBJ2-2 for the parts outside the CDR3, the full variable domain is GAGVSQTPSNKVTEKGKYVELRCDPISGHTALYWYRQSLGQGPEFLIYFQGTGAADDSGLPNDRFFAVRPEGSVSTLKIQRTERGDSAVYLCASSLLAANTGELFFGEGSRLTVL.

The rearrangement uses TRBV7-3 and TRBJ2-2, with D possibly being TRBD1 (6 bases). Looked up from germline, CDR1 is SGHTA and CDR2 is FQGTGA. There are 16 residues in the CDR3. The V end was cut by 8 bases, the J end by 0 bases, with 16 bases between. CDR3: CASPPRGQTNTGELFF. The CDR3 nucleotides read TGTGCCAGCCCGCCACGAGGACAGACGAACACCGGGGAGCTGTTTTTT. Full variable domain (outside the CDR3, taken from reference TRBV7-3 and TRBJ2-2): GAGVSQTPSNKVTEKGKYVELRCDPISGHTALYWYRQSLGQGPEFLIYFQGTGAADDSGLPNDRFFAVRPEGSVSTLKIQRTERGDSAVYLCASPPRGQTNTGELFFGEGSRLTVL.